The rows below give T cell receptor beta chains drawn from one sample of a study. MiXCR, run by TCRdb on the multiplex PCR reads, gives a single entry per CDR3 protein. Of 250 to 300 distinct CDR3 sequences in the sample, 16% were seen once. Source material: tumor-infiltrating Tregs sorted from the breast tumor. These receptor sequences come from a female donor with breast cancer. Both conserved end residues are part of each CDR3. The D gene is left open where the match is weak. Part of the rows lack a size; the others show once, few, many or a class for expanded clones.

TRBJ1-2 hyperexpanded TRBV12-3/TRBV12-4 NA CASSRLGSGYTF TGTGCCAGCAGCCGACTGGGTAGCGGCTACACCTTC
TRBJ1-2 large TRBV12-3/TRBV12-4 NA CASRAGTNYGYTF TGTGCCAGCAGAGCAGGGACCAACTATGGCTACACCTTC
TRBJ1-2 large TRBV12-3/TRBV12-4 NA CASSFGSGVYGYTF TGTGCCAGCAGTTTTGGAAGTGGGGTCTATGGCTACACCTTC
TRBJ1-2 many TRBV12-3/TRBV12-4 NA CASSQVDYGYTF TGTGCCAGCAGTCAGGTGGACTATGGCTACACCTTC
TRBJ1-2 hyperexpanded TRBV12-3/TRBV12-4 NA CASSNGWASGSPYTF TGTGCCAGCAGTAACGGTTGGGCATCAGGTTCTCCCTACACCTTC
TRBJ1-2 large TRBV12-3/TRBV12-4 NA CASSGESREYGYGYTF TGTGCCAGCAGTGGAGAGTCCAGGGAATACGGCTATGGCTACACCTTC
TRBJ1-2 large TRBV12-3/TRBV12-4 NA CASSLVDRVGYGYTF TGTGCCAGCAGTTTGGTTGACCGCGTGGGATATGGCTACACCTTC
TRBJ1-2 large TRBV12-3/TRBV12-4 TRBD1 CASIQGQGIYGYTF TGTGCCAGCATCCAGGGACAGGGAATTTATGGCTACACCTTC
TRBJ1-2 large TRBV12-3/TRBV12-4 TRBD1 CASSWDRDYGYTF TGTGCCAGCAGCTGGGACAGGGACTATGGCTACACCTTC
TRBJ1-2 hyperexpanded TRBV12-3/TRBV12-4 NA CASSIKLATYGYTF TGTGCCAGCAGTATCAAGCTCGCCACCTATGGCTACACCTTC
TRBJ1-2 large TRBV12-3/TRBV12-4 NA CASRGGPRGDGYTF TGTGCCAGCAGGGGTGGACCTCGCGGAGATGGCTACACCTTC
TRBJ1-2 large TRBV12-3/TRBV12-4 NA CASSLGRSQHGYTF TGTGCCAGCAGTTTAGGCCGATCGCAACACGGCTACACCTTC
TRBJ1-2 large TRBV12-3/TRBV12-4 TRBD1 CASTIRQGGYGYTF TGTGCCAGCACCATAAGACAGGGTGGCTATGGCTACACCTTC
TRBJ1-2 large TRBV12-3/TRBV12-4 NA CASRDPLTSRGGYGYTF TGTGCCAGCAGGGATCCCCTTACCTCCCGGGGAGGATATGGCTACACCTTC
TRBJ1-2 large TRBV12-3/TRBV12-4 TRBD1 CASSSRDRDRRYTF TGTGCCAGCAGTTCCAGAGACAGGGATAGACGCTACACCTTC
TRBJ1-2 large TRBV12-3/TRBV12-4 NA CASSYQGINYGYTF TGTGCCAGCAGTTACCAGGGGATTAACTATGGCTACACCTTC
TRBJ1-2 large TRBV12-3/TRBV12-4 TRBD1 CASFRTGRNYGYTF TGTGCCAGCTTCCGGACAGGGAGAAACTATGGCTACACCTTC
TRBJ1-2 large TRBV12-3/TRBV12-4 NA CASRPTRRSNYGYTF TGTGCCAGCAGACCCACCAGGCGCTCTAACTATGGCTACACCTTC
TRBJ1-2 medium-sized TRBV12-3/TRBV12-4 TRBD1 CASSAFPGTEGSYGYTF TGTGCCAGCAGTGCGTTTCCCGGGACAGAGGGGTCCTATGGCTACACCTTC
TRBJ1-2 NA TRBV12-3/TRBV12-4 TRBD1 CASSNLGTVYGYTF TGTGCCAGCAGTAACCTCGGGACAGTTTATGGCTACACCTTC
TRBJ1-2 hyperexpanded TRBV12-3/TRBV12-4 NA CASSGTGANYGYTF TGTGCCAGCAGTGGGACCGGAGCTAACTATGGCTACACCTTC
TRBJ1-2 medium-sized TRBV12-3/TRBV12-4 NA CASSLVQGAYGYTF TGTGCCAGCAGTTTAGTGCAGGGAGCGTATGGCTACACCTTC
TRBJ1-2 hyperexpanded TRBV12-3/TRBV12-4 NA CASSLGLHYGYTF TGTGCCAGCAGCTTAGGACTGCATTATGGCTACACCTTC
TRBJ1-2 NA TRBV12-3/TRBV12-4 TRBD1 CASFRTGNYGYTF TGTGCCAGCTTCCGGACAGGGAACTATGGCTACACCTTC
TRBJ1-2 few TRBV12-3/TRBV12-4 NA CASSLGTEGLNYGYTF TGTGCCAGCAGTTTAGGCACAGAGGGATTGAACTATGGCTACACCTTC
TRBJ1-2 NA TRBV12-3/TRBV12-4 NA CASTPRRGIGYTF TGTGCCAGCACACCTCGGAGGGGAATTGGCTACACCTTC
TRBJ1-2 NA TRBV12-3/TRBV12-4 TRBD1 CASSLRDRGGYGYTF TGTGCCAGCAGTTTACGGGACAGGGGAGGCTATGGCTACACCTTC
TRBJ1-2 NA TRBV12-3/TRBV12-4 NA CASSLATEGGYGYTF TGTGCCAGCAGTTTGGCTACAGAGGGTGGCTATGGCTACACCTTC
TRBJ1-2 large TRBV12-3/TRBV12-4 NA CASSFGSPEDNYYGYTF TGTGCCAGCAGTTTCGGCTCCCCAGAGGACAACTATTATGGCTACACCTTC
TRBJ1-2 large TRBV12-3/TRBV12-4 NA CASSLHPPVADYGYTF TGTGCCAGCAGTTTACACCCTCCAGTAGCCGACTATGGCTACACCTTC
TRBJ1-2 large TRBV12-3/TRBV12-4 NA CASSPNDYGYTF TGTGCCAGCAGTCCAAATGACTATGGCTACACCTTC